This entry describes one TCR beta chain. The germline CDR1 and CDR2 sequences are MNHEY and SMNVEV (reference sequence). The CDR3 runs to 14 residues. Deletions cut 7 bases from V and 3 bases from J, with 14 bases between. This sample was taken from a study of blood T cell repertoires in COVID-19. Study-level information: Some COVID-19 samples were acute and others convalescent; all came from the United States, Italy and Spain. PBMCs, B-cell-depleted T cells, or T cells were the source of the cDNA or gDNA that made up the material.

Authors' methods: Nucleated cell counts were estimated from reference gene primer amplification. TCRdb keeps only in-frame clones here, not all; method: immunoSEQ multiplex PCR. V and J calls and clone size are as listed in that table; D and trimming were resolved from the DNA. The sample lists tens of thousands of clones; about 82% were seen once. This rearrangement joins TRBV27 to TRBJ2-3; TRBD1 might be the D (5 bases). The specimen was peripheral blood. The receptor comes from a human donor with active COVID-19. The donor label of this sample is uncertain. CDR3 bases: TGTGCCAGCACAGGCAGGGTGGTTACAGATACGCAGTATTTT. The encoded protein is CASTGRVVTDTQYF.